This entry concerns a single T cell receptor beta chain. Its cognate antigen has yet to be identified. Base quality data are lacking; no much larger clone is found one base away. The data are from a study of blood T cell repertoires in COVID-19 (TCRdb year 2020). About the investigation overall: Collaborator samples came from the United States, Italy and Spain and covered acute and convalescent phases of COVID-19. The prospective study material was composed of cDNA or gDNA derived from T cells, B-cell-depleted T cells, or PBMCs. Subjects who had been exposed to COVID-19, were actively infected with it, or had recovered from it provided the deeply sampled blood TCRbeta repertoires that made up the dataset. The repertoires were made available in a free public database intended to serve as a resource for research on the immune response to SARS-CoV-2. Samples were obtained from the ongoing ImmuneRACE study (first 160 participants) and from over 1,000 subjects provided by 6 global collaborators. Nearly every sample came with metadata listing a de-identified subject ID, COVID-19 status, age in years and sex. HLA class I and class II types, where available, came from metadata supplied by the sample provider rather than from assay-based typing. The paper's findings and limits, for the study overall: The quantity of clinical and demographic metadata differed by source and by participant and was supplied without curation.

TCRbeta CDR3 regions were amplified from genomic DNA using the immunoSEQ Assay, a bias-controlled multiplex PCR. On the authors' methods: The number of nucleated cells in each sample was estimated from the amplification of reference gene primers within the assay. To quantify the absolute abundance of each unique TCRbeta CDR3 rearrangement, sequence reads were collapsed and filtered. For each sample, productive Simpson clonality was calculated by taking the square root of Simpson's diversity index across productive rearrangements. TCRdb re-hosts the immuneACCESS table, in-frame sequences only. Its copies lack some clones; in the studies checked, an unresolved V gene accounts for under half of them, and the cause for the rest is not known. V, J and clone size reflect that table, while D and trimming were determined from the DNA. Counted in this sample were some 40,000 clones; roughly 80% of them appeared once. 11% to 15% of the sample belongs to the ten largest clones.

Via the germline V gene, CDR1 is MNHEY and CDR2 SVGAGI. V is cut by 0 bases and J by 5 bases, and the space between the germline ends is 13 bases. The cysteine opens and the phenylalanine closes a CDR3 of 15 amino acids. Only the CDR3 part of the read is kept: 45 bases, read in frame from the first base. The collaborating institutions used their own protocols to collect whole blood in K2EDTA tubes. Collaborator samples were shipped for TCRbeta analysis as frozen whole blood, isolated PBMCs, or DNA extracted from either sample type. The sequence links TRBV6-5 to TRBJ2-5; TRBD2 is a weak D gene call, 5 bases matching. The TCR was taken from a human donor in a cohort sampled during active COVID-19. The specimen sequenced was peripheral blood. Here the CDR3 is given as CASSYSSERGETQYF. The nucleotide sequence reads as follows: TGTGCCAGCAGTTACTCCTCGGAAAGAGGGGAGACCCAGTACTTC.